The 29 T cell receptor beta chains listed next were all sequenced from one sample in a study of blood T cells in healthy people across ages. A sample-barcoded 5' primer and a J-beta primer mix were used in a second PCR of roughly 7 to 12 cycles. TCRdb reanalysed the 5' RACE reads using MiXCR and keeps one entry per CDR3 protein. The sample records over 600,000 distinct CDR3 sequences, roughly 21% being singletons. Material for sequencing was blood. The receptors here all came from a man aged 70 or older in good health.

This rearrangement joins TRBV5-4 to TRBJ1-6, with no clear D. V was pared by 5 bases and J by 8 bases, with 11 bases between. CDR1 and CDR2 from the germline V gene are SGHNT and YYREEE (reference sequence). This CDR3 spans 13 amino acids. CDR3 nucleotide sequence: TGTGCCAGCAGGGGTGGATTCTATTCACCCCTCCACTTT. It is translated as CASRGGFYSPLHF.

This clonotype was counted ten times or more. The chain uses TRBV5-6 and TRBJ2-5, with TRBD1 matching 8 bases. Trimming removed 5 bases from V and 4 bases from J; junction bases left unmatched: 10. CDR3 size: 15 residues. Germline V gene lookup returns CDR1 SGHDT and CDR2 YYEEEE. The CDR3 protein is CASSRTGYGGETQYF. CDR3 nucleotides: TGTGCCAGCAGTCGGACAGGGTATGGAGGAGAGACCCAGTACTTC.

The genes are TRBV20-1 and TRBJ2-6, with a possible D match to TRBD1 (6 bases). Per the germline V gene, CDR1 is DFQATT and CDR2 is SNEGSKA (reference sequence). The CDR3 is 15 amino acids. V was trimmed by 1 base and J by 2 bases, leaving 9 bases between them. The CDR3 here is CSARAGATGANVLTF. The CDR3 DNA follows: TGCAGTGCTAGAGCAGGGGCAACTGGGGCCAACGTCCTGACTTTC.

This clonotype was detected only a few times. The gene calls are TRBV10-3 and TRBJ2-1; D might be TRBD2 (6 bases). The CDR3 is 16 amino acids. Germline lookup yields CDR1 ENHRY and CDR2 SYGVKD. Trimming removed 3 bases at V and 4 bases at J, with 16 bases between. The CDR3 DNA sequence: TGTGCCATCAGTGACGAACGGTTGGGGACTTACAATGAGCAGTTCTTC. Translated, it gives CAISDERLGTYNEQFF.

The chain has TRBV7-2 and TRBJ2-5; 11 nucleotides agree with TRBD2. From germline, CDR1 is SGHTA and CDR2 FQGNSA. The CDR3 runs to 16 residues. The trim removed 3 bases at V and 4 bases at J, leaving 7 bases unmatched. Here the CDR3 reads CASSFSRLAGRETQYF. The CDR3 nucleotides are TGTGCCAGCAGCTTTTCTCGACTAGCGGGACGAGAGACCCAGTACTTC.

This chain joins TRBV27 and TRBJ2-1; 10 nucleotides match TRBD2. Germline CDR1 and CDR2: MNHEY and SMNVEV (reference sequence). Trimming took 1 base from V and 7 from J; bases not matched to a gene: 7. CDR3 length: 16 amino acids. The CDR3 loop reads CASSLLAGGKRNEQFF. The CDR3 bases are TGTGCCAGCAGTTTATTAGCGGGAGGAAAGAGAAATGAGCAGTTCTTC.

This chain uses TRBV27 with TRBJ1-2; 12 bases map to TRBD1. The V segment lost 4 bases and the J segment 8 bases; nucleotides outside the gene matches: 8. CDR3 length: 15 amino acids. CDR1 and CDR2 (germline): MNHEY, SMNVEV (reference sequence). The CDR3 reads CASSSPGQGARGYTF. The DNA for the CDR3 is TGTGCCAGCAGTTCACCGGGACAGGGGGCGAGAGGCTACACCTTC.

V is TRBV28 and J is TRBJ2-5; 10 nucleotides line up with TRBD2. CDR3 length: 14 residues. Per the germline V gene, CDR1 is MDHEN and CDR2 is SYDVKM. The ends lost 7 bases at V and 5 bases at J; junction bases unmatched: 7. The CDR3 coding sequence is TGTGCCAGCAACCTAGCGGGAGTTGGGGAGACCCAGTACTTC. Translation: CASNLAGVGETQYF.

The CDR3 DNA reads as TGCGCCAGCAGCCAAGAACCGGGACCTCAAGAGACCCAGTACTTC. Translation gives CASSQEPGPQETQYF. The V and J genes are TRBV4-3 and TRBJ2-5; D possibly uses TRBD1 or TRBD2 (5 bases each). The CDR3 has 15 amino acids. V was cut by 0 bases and J by 2 bases, with 10 bases left in between. Germline V gene lookup returns CDR1 LGHNA and CDR2 YSLEER.

This chain links TRBV7-6 with TRBJ2-3; D may match TRBD1 or TRBD2 (6 bases each). Germline CDR1 reads SGHVS; CDR2 reads FNYEAQ. The CDR3 has 16 amino acids. Trimming removed 2 bases at V and 2 bases at J, with 14 bases between. The CDR3 sequence is CASSLIIGGLTDTQYF. The CDR3, as DNA: TGTGCCAGCAGCTTAATTATTGGGGGGCTCACAGATACGCAGTATTTT.

The chain joins TRBV9 to TRBJ2-1, with D unclear. V lost 2 bases and J lost 3, with 9 bases in between. This CDR3 has 14 amino acids. The germline V gene has CDR1 SGDLS and CDR2 YYNGEE. The CDR3 is CASSVSGNYNEQFF. In nucleotides, the CDR3 is TGTGCCAGCAGCGTCTCAGGCAACTACAATGAGCAGTTCTTC.

This clonotype appeared a few times. The CDR3 DNA reads as TGTGCCAGCAGTTTCAGGGATTCTAACTATGGCTACACCTTC. Encoded protein: CASSFRDSNYGYTF. The chain has TRBV12-3 or TRBV12-4 and TRBJ1-2; maybe TRBD1 (5 bases). Trimming shortened V by 3 bases and J by 0 bases, and 8 bases separated the two germline ends. CDR3 length: 14 residues.

Many counts were recorded for this clonotype. The V gene is TRBV27, the J gene TRBJ2-1, with TRBD2 identical over 7 bases. J lost 13 bases, V lost 5 bases, and 14 bases had no gene match. The CDR3 spans 14 residues. CDR1 and CDR2 from the germline V gene are MNHEY and SMNVEV (reference sequence). For the CDR3, the DNA is TGTGCCAGCAGTCCCGCCTTGCGGGAGATCGAACAGTTCTTC. It specifies CASSPALREIEQFF.

Only a few counts were recorded for this clonotype. The J gene is TRBJ2-3, the V gene TRBV20-1; D gene unclear. V lost 0 bases to trimming and J lost 1 base, with 14 bases between them. Germline V gives CDR1 DFQATT, CDR2 SNEGSKA (reference sequence). This CDR3 is 16 amino acids long. The CDR3 DNA sequence: TGCAGTGCTAGAGATGTTCGGTCTACCGGCACAGATACGCAGTATTTT. This gives the protein CSARDVRSTGTDTQYF.

This clonotype was seen only a few times. The J gene is TRBJ2-3, the V gene TRBV12-3 or TRBV12-4; possibly TRBD1 or TRBD2 for D (5 bases each). The CDR3 consists of 11 residues. V was pared by 6 bases and J by 4 bases, with 5 bases between. Here the CDR3 DNA reads TGTGCCAGCAGGGGGGCAGATACGCAGTATTTT. This codes for CASRGADTQYF.

This clonotype was detected ten times or more. This rearrangement joins TRBV11-2 to TRBJ2-7; D remains unclear. Trimming took 7 bases from V and 1 from J, leaving 5 bases between them. The CDR3 consists of 11 residues. From germline, CDR1 is SGHAT and CDR2 FQNNGV. The CDR3 DNA reads as TGTGCCAGCATGGGGTCCTACGAGCAGTACTTC. Residues: CASMGSYEQYF.

The sample holds many counts of this clonotype. The V call is TRBV5-1, the J call TRBJ2-1; D is undetermined. Trimming pared 4 bases from V and 1 base from J, leaving 12 bases between. Germline lookup yields CDR1 SGHRS and CDR2 YFSETQ. The CDR3 extends over 15 amino acids. CDR3: CASSAQVQSYNEQFF. The CDR3, as DNA: TGCGCCAGCAGCGCCCAGGTTCAGTCCTACAATGAGCAGTTCTTC.

This chain joins TRBV27 and TRBJ1-2, with 9 bases lining up with TRBD1. Per germline, CDR1 MNHEY and CDR2 SMNVEV (reference sequence). This CDR3 region has 15 residues. V gave up 2 bases and J gave up 7 bases; unmatched junction bases: 8. CDR3 in amino acids: CASSLRGQGLGGYTF. CDR3 DNA: TGTGCCAGCAGTTTAAGGGGACAGGGTCTTGGTGGCTACACCTTC.

Ten or more counts support this clonotype. This chain connects TRBV5-1 to TRBJ2-1; 9 bases agree with TRBD1. The length of the CDR3 is 13 residues. The trim removed 4 bases at V and 8 bases at J, leaving 4 bases unmatched. The V gene's germline CDR1 is SGHRS and CDR2 YFSETQ. The CDR3 loop reads CASSRDRVDEQFF. The CDR3, as DNA: TGCGCCAGCAGCCGGGACAGGGTCGATGAGCAGTTCTTC.

This clonotype came up a few times. The V call is TRBV7-9, the J call TRBJ2-5; the match to TRBD2 covers 8 bases. With 5 bases clipped from V and 6 bases from J, the junction kept 8 bases outside the gene matches. This CDR3 has 14 residues. Germline V gives CDR1 SEHNR, CDR2 FQNEAQ (reference sequence). CDR3 DNA: TGTGCCAGCAGCGCACCTAGCGGGTCAAAGACCCAGTACTTC. Its protein is CASSAPSGSKTQYF.

V gene TRBV5-1 combines with J gene TRBJ2-5, with 8 bases aligning to TRBD1. The CDR3 is 15 residues long. The V gene's germline CDR1 is SGHRS and CDR2 YFSETQ. The V segment lost 3 bases and the J segment 2 bases; nucleotides outside the gene matches: 6. CDR3 sequence: CASSWRQGRQETQYF. CDR3 nucleotide sequence: TGCGCCAGCAGCTGGAGACAGGGGAGACAAGAGACCCAGTACTTC. Filled out from reference TRBV5-1 and TRBJ2-5, the complete variable domain reads KAGVTQTPRYLIKTRGQQVTLSCSPISGHRSVSWYQQTPGQGLQFLFEYFSETQRNKGNFPGRFSGRQFSNSRSEMNVSTLELGDSALYLCASSWRQGRQETQYFGPGTRLLVL.

The V call is TRBV24-1, the J call TRBJ2-3, with 8 bases aligning to TRBD1. CDR1 and CDR2 (germline): KGHDR, SFDVKD. Trimming cost V 3 bases and J 2 bases; bases outside gene matches: 6. The CDR3 has 16 amino acids. The CDR3 nucleotides are TGTGCCACCAGTGATGCCGGGACAGGTGACACAGATACGCAGTATTTT. This gives the protein CATSDAGTGDTDTQYF.

In DNA, the CDR3 is TGTGCCAGCAGCTTCCGACGGGAGCAGTACTTC. It translates to CASSFRREQYF. The chain employs TRBV7-2 and TRBJ2-7; unclear D gene. The V end was cut by 3 bases, the J end by 7 bases, with 7 bases between. Germline CDR1 and CDR2: SGHTA and FQGNSA. This CDR3 has 11 amino acids.

The chain links TRBV2 to TRBJ2-5; D is unclear. Trimming removed 8 bases at V and 4 bases at J, with 11 bases between. Germline CDR1 SNHLY, CDR2 FYNNEI. CDR3 size: 12 residues. The CDR3 DNA reads as TGTGCCAGCGGCCTTAACGGAGAGACCCAGTACTTC. Protein product: CASGLNGETQYF.

This sequence joins TRBV5-1 and TRBJ2-5, with D tentatively TRBD1 or TRBD2 (5 bases each). Trimming took 7 bases from V and 0 from J, leaving 16 bases between them. The germline gives CDR1 SGHRS, CDR2 YFSETQ. The CDR3 is 15 amino acids. The CDR3 here is CASSLTGTHQETQYF. CDR3 in DNA: TGCGCCAGCTCACTAACCGGGACCCACCAAGAGACCCAGTACTTC.

The V gene is TRBV11-2, the J gene TRBJ2-1; tentatively, D is TRBD2 (5 bases). The CDR3 has 14 residues. In germline, CDR1 is SGHAT, CDR2 FQNNGV. Trimming cost V 2 bases and J 3 bases, with 8 bases left between them. The CDR3 sequence is CASSLTGFYNEQFF. Written as DNA, the CDR3 is TGTGCCAGCAGCTTAACGGGGTTCTACAATGAGCAGTTCTTC. The full variable domain, with the rest looked up from reference TRBV11-2 and TRBJ2-1, is EAGVAQSPRYKIIEKRQSVAFWCNPISGHATLYWYQQILGQGPKLLIQFQNNGVVDDSQLPKDRFSAERLKGVDSTLKIQPAKLEDSAVYLCASSLTGFYNEQFFGPGTRLTVL.

This clonotype was detected a few times. J is TRBJ2-1 and V is TRBV9, with D tentatively TRBD2 (6 bases). The CDR3 is 16 residues long. Germline assignment: CDR1 SGDLS and CDR2 YYNGEE. V gave up 7 bases and J gave up 0 bases, with 17 bases separating them. In nucleotides, the CDR3 is TGTGCCAGCGCCAGCCAGCGGGTGAGCTCCTACAATGAGCAGTTCTTC. It codes for CASASQRVSSYNEQFF.

The V and J genes are TRBV7-2 and TRBJ2-5, with TRBD2 matching over 8 bases. Germline V gene data show CDR1 as SGHTA and CDR2 as FQGNSA. The CDR3 is 16 residues long. V was clipped by 3 bases and J by 4 bases; unmatched bases: 10. CDR3 sequence reads: CASSLPAGGGGETQYF. The DNA for the CDR3 is TGTGCCAGCAGCTTGCCCGCGGGAGGTGGTGGAGAGACCCAGTACTTC.

Concerning this clonotype itself: A much bigger clone sits one base away, suggesting this may be a read error. The rearrangement links TRBV9 to TRBJ2-6; D gene uncertain. V was clipped by 0 bases and J by 2 bases, with 0 bases between them. The CDR3 has 13 amino acids. The germline V gene has CDR1 SGDLS and CDR2 YYNGEE. The CDR3 DNA sequence: TGTGCCAGCAGCGTAGCTGGGGCCAACGTCCTGACTTTC. It codes for CASSVAGANVLTF.